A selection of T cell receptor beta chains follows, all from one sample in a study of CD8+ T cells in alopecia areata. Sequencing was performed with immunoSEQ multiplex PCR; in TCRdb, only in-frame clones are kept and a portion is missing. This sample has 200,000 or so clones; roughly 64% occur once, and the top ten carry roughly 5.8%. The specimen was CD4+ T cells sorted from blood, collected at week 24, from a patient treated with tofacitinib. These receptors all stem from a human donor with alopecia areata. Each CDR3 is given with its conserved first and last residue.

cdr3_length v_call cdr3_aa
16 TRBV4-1 CASSHQRDRGTNEQFF
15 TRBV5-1 CASSLNNGPDYGYTF
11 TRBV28 CASREGTGYTF
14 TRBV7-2 CASSSWRGDYGYTF
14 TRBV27 CASSSSMGTGELFF
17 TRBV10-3 CAITQPRSGRSAGEQFF
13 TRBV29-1 CSINRGSTGELFF
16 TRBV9 CASTLPDRGLQETQYF
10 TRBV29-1 CSTRRTEAFF
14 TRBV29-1 CSVATGWYQETQYF
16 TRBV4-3 CASSRNVADPYNEQFF
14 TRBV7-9 CASSTDTYSYEQYF
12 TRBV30 CAGGRWPYEQYF
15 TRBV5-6 CASSLNSNSYNEQFF
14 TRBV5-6 CASRLTGDDYEQYF
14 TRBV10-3 CAIMAGQFDYGYTF
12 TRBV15 CATSRDGTEAFF
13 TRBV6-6 CASSYSLTDTQYF
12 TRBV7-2 CASSVTGYEQYF
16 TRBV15 CATSRDSPDSYNEQFF
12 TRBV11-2 CASSLVAREAFF
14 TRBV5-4 CASSPVGGSYEQYF
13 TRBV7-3 CASSLTELETQYF
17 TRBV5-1 CASSPRTSGGRQETQYF
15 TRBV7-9 CASSLRREINNEQFF
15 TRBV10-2 CASWDSSRLNYGYTF
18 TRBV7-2 CASSLRLALSSGANVLTF
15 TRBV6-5 CASGPRGFGTDTQYF
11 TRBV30 CAWRQGTGYTF
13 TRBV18 CASSPTRNEKLFF
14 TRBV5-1 CASSFGDRNTEAFF
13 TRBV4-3 CASSHPILSGYTF
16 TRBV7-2 CASSFELAGGQETQYF
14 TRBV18 CASSRDDPGNEQFF
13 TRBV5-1 CASSAAGSGEQYF
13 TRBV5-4 CASSLTGPNEQFF
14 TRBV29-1 CSVEVNSIMHEQYF
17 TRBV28 CASSPPLGTGAKNIQYF
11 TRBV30 CAWRTGYEQYF
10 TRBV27 CASIVYEQYF
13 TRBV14 CASSQKRNTEAFF
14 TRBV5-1 CASTRDGGRETQYF
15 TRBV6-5 CASSPITGNTGELFF
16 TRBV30 CAWSVQASGRWETQYF
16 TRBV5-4 CASSPDSSSYNSPLHF
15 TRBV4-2 CASSRPGQKSGELFF
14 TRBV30 CAWSRGPSTGELFF
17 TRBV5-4 CASSLAAGLARGETQYF
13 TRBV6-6 CASSSGDSGGYTF
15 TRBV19 CASSSGQIFREEQYF
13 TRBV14 CAGSQDLRDEQYF
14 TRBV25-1 CASSDPGPSYGYTF
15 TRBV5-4 CASSLASGREETQYF
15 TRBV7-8 CASSLYSQSNSPLHF